Listed below are T cell receptor beta chains from one sample, sequenced in a study of T cell repertoires in cytomegalovirus infection. TCRdb fed the reads into MiXCR, producing one record per CDR3 protein. This table has fewer than 350,000 distinct CDR3 sequences, 15% to 20% appearing once. Material for sequencing was PBMCs. The receptors were sampled from a human donor in good health (CMV status not recorded). Some clones in this sample may be carry-over from other donors' samples. The CDR3 runs from the conserved cysteine through the conserved F or W. The D gene is left open where the match is weak. A row's size may be missing; if present it is once, few, many or a size class.

d_gene,j_gene,abundance,v_gene,CDR3aa,CDR3nt
-,TRBJ1-2,-,TRBV20-1,CSARPAGTQDGYTF,TGCAGTGCTAGACCCGCCGGGACCCAAGATGGCTACACCTTC
-,TRBJ2-3,-,TRBV11-3,CASSLGGEGADTQYF,TGTGCCAGCAGCTTAGGAGGGGAAGGGGCAGATACGCAGTATTTT
-,TRBJ2-1,-,TRBV3-1,CASSQDRGTPNEQFF,TGTGCCAGCAGCCAAGATCGGGGGACACCAAATGAGCAGTTCTTC
-,TRBJ2-3,many,TRBV7-2,CASSLALGPDTQYF,TGTGCCAGCAGCTTAGCGCTTGGTCCCGATACGCAGTATTTT
-,TRBJ1-1,-,TRBV6-4,CASARTAGMNTEAFF,TGTGCCAGCGCACGGACCGCTGGTATGAACACTGAAGCTTTCTTT
-,TRBJ1-1,many,TRBV15,CATSRGAGITEAFF,TGTGCCACCAGCAGAGGGGCAGGGATCACTGAAGCTTTCTTT
-,TRBJ2-6,few,TRBV4-2,CASSQERAGANVLTF,TGTGCCAGCAGCCAAGAGAGGGCCGGGGCCAACGTCCTGACTTTC
TRBD1,TRBJ1-5,few,TRBV6-2/TRBV6-3,CASSQPDRQGQPQHF,TGTGCCAGCAGTCAGCCGGACAGGCAGGGACAGCCCCAGCATTTT
-,TRBJ1-1,-,TRBV7-9,CASSLESVYPNTEAFF,TGTGCCAGCAGCTTAGAGTCCGTGTATCCGAACACTGAAGCTTTCTTT
-,TRBJ1-6,few,TRBV20-1,CSARDSVDVNSPLHF,TGCAGTGCTAGAGATTCGGTGGATGTAAATTCACCCCTCCACTTT
-,TRBJ2-5,few,TRBV20-1,CSANKQETQYF,TGCAGTGCCAATAAGCAAGAGACCCAGTACTTC
TRBD1,TRBJ1-2,many,TRBV7-2,CASSLYRQGDYGYTF,TGTGCCAGCAGCCTTTACCGACAGGGAGACTATGGCTACACCTTC
-,TRBJ1-2,-,TRBV20-1,CSVQGNYGYTF,TGCAGTGTTCAGGGAAACTATGGCTACACCTTC
TRBD1,TRBJ1-3,-,TRBV3-1,CASSSDRNGNTIYF,TGTGCCAGCAGCTCGGACAGGAATGGAAACACCATATATTTT
-,TRBJ1-5,many,TRBV7-6,CASSFPGQPQHF,TGTGCCAGCAGCTTCCCCGGACAGCCCCAGCATTTT
-,TRBJ2-3,-,TRBV6-5,CASSYSGGHTDTQYF,TGTGCCAGCAGTTACTCAGGGGGGCACACAGATACGCAGTATTTT
-,TRBJ2-5,-,TRBV11-3,CASSPGTFGVQETQYF,TGTGCCAGCAGCCCCGGGACCTTCGGTGTCCAAGAGACCCAGTACTTC
-,TRBJ2-1,few,TRBV5-1,CASSLAGGHNEQFF,TGCGCCAGCAGCTTGGCTGGTGGCCACAATGAGCAGTTCTTC
-,TRBJ2-7,-,TRBV10-3,CAISPTGSDEQYF,TGTGCCATCTCTCCTACAGGGAGCGACGAGCAGTACTTC
TRBD2,TRBJ2-3,-,TRBV13,CASSATGTSGGTDTQYF,TGTGCCAGCAGCGCCACCGGGACTAGCGGGGGAACAGATACGCAGTATTTT
-,TRBJ2-3,many,TRBV7-8,CASSTRRQTDTQYF,TGTGCCAGCAGCACTCGAAGACAGACAGATACGCAGTATTTT
TRBD1,TRBJ2-1,few,TRBV5-4,CASSLPGQLSWSEQFF,TGTGCCAGCAGCTTGCCGGGACAGTTGTCCTGGAGTGAGCAGTTCTTC
-,TRBJ1-4,many,TRBV7-2,CASSLIGEKLFF,TGTGCCAGCAGCTTAATAGGAGAGAAACTGTTTTTT
-,TRBJ2-7,few,TRBV28,CASSSLGSSTYEQYF,TGTGCCAGCAGTTCCCTCGGGAGCAGCACCTACGAGCAGTACTTC
-,TRBJ1-2,few,TRBV29-1,CSVNNNYGYTF,TGCAGCGTAAATAATAACTATGGCTACACCTTC
TRBD1,TRBJ2-5,many,TRBV7-2,CASSRQGQGETQYF,TGTGCCAGCAGCCGTCAAGGACAGGGAGAGACCCAGTACTTC
TRBD2,TRBJ2-3,-,TRBV24-1,CATGAGPTDTQYF,TGTGCCACCGGAGCGGGGCCCACAGATACGCAGTATTTT
-,TRBJ2-2,-,TRBV7-3,CASSTPDYPATNTGELFF,TGTGCCAGCAGCACCCCGGACTACCCAGCAACGAACACCGGGGAGCTGTTTTTT
TRBD2,TRBJ2-7,few,TRBV12-3/TRBV12-4,CASSSLLAGDSYEQYF,TGTGCCAGCAGTTCTCTCTTAGCGGGGGATTCCTACGAGCAGTACTTC
-,TRBJ2-5,many,TRBV7-3,CASSLYAKETQYF,TGTGCCAGCAGCTTATACGCCAAAGAGACCCAGTACTTC
TRBD1,TRBJ1-5,many,TRBV7-2,CASSLRQGRQPQHF,TGTGCCAGCAGCCTGCGACAGGGACGTCAGCCCCAGCATTTT
TRBD1,TRBJ2-7,few,TRBV28,CASSNGQGVTYEQYF,TGTGCCAGCAGCAACGGACAGGGTGTTACCTACGAGCAGTACTTC
-,TRBJ2-1,many,TRBV25-1,CASSESSAGVRDEQFF,TGTGCCAGCAGTGAAAGCTCCGCAGGGGTGAGGGATGAGCAGTTCTTC
-,TRBJ2-7,many,TRBV4-1,CASSQDRVGSSYEQYF,TGCGCCAGCAGCCAAGATAGGGTAGGGAGCTCCTACGAGCAGTACTTC
TRBD2,TRBJ2-1,-,TRBV9,CASSISGGAYEQFF,TGTGCCAGCAGCATCAGCGGGGGGGCCTACGAGCAGTTCTTC
TRBD1,TRBJ2-3,-,TRBV29-1,CSVGQGADTQYF,TGCAGCGTGGGACAGGGTGCAGATACGCAGTATTTT
-,TRBJ2-4,-,TRBV20-1,CSATLAENIQYF,TGCAGTGCTACATTAGCGGAAAACATTCAGTACTTC
-,TRBJ2-1,few,TRBV20-1,CSAIRPGVRNEQFF,TGCAGTGCAATTAGGCCCGGAGTTCGAAATGAGCAGTTCTTC
-,TRBJ1-4,many,TRBV7-8,CASSAGGLTGLNEKLFF,TGTGCCAGCAGCGCCGGGGGCCTCACAGGGCTTAATGAAAAACTGTTTTTT